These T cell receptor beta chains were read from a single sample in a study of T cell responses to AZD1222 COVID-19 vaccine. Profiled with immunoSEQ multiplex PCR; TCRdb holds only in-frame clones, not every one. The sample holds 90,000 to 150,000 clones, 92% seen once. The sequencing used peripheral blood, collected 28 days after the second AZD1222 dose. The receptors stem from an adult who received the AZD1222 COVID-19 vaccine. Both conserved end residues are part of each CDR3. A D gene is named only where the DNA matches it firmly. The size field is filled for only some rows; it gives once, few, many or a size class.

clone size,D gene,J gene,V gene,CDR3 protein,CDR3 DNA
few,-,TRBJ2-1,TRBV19,CASSPGLNNEQFF,TGTGCCAGTAGTCCTGGACTCAACAATGAGCAGTTCTTC
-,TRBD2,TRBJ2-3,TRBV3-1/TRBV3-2,CASSQDRVAGGYTDTQYF,TGTGCCAGCAGCCAAGATCGGGTAGCGGGAGGGTACACAGATACGCAGTATTTT
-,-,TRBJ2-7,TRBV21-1,CASSNLVPERSYEQYF,TGTGCCAGCAGCAATTTAGTGCCAGAGAGATCCTACGAGCAGTACTTC
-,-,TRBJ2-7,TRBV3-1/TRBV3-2,CASSQDRLDRDEQYF,TGTGCCAGCAGCCAAGACCGACTAGACAGGGACGAGCAGTACTTC
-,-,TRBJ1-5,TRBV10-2,CASSEIEGRNQPQHF,TGCGCCAGCAGTGAGATCGAGGGGCGAAATCAGCCCCAGCATTTT
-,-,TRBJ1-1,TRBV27,CASSLSGITNTEAFF,TGTGCCAGCAGTTTATCCGGCATTACGAACACTGAAGCTTTCTTT
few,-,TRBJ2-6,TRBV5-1,CASRLRDRMSSGANVLTF,TGCGCCAGCAGATTACGGGACCGAATGAGCTCTGGGGCCAACGTCCTGACTTTC
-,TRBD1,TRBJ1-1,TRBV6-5,CASRRQGAYTEAFF,TGTGCCAGCAGGCGACAGGGGGCCTACACTGAAGCTTTCTTT
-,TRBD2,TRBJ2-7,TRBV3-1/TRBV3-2,CASSHVTGLAGEGRYF,TGTGCCAGCAGCCATGTGACGGGGTTAGCGGGAGAAGGGCGGTACTTC
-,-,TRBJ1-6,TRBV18,CASSPQGSLTNPPLHF,TGTGCCAGCTCACCCCAGGGAAGCCTGACAAATCCACCCCTCCACTTT
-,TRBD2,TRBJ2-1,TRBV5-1,CASSLPTGTSGRAVAEQFF,TGCGCCAGCAGCTTACCGACCGGGACTAGCGGGAGGGCCGTTGCTGAGCAGTTCTTC
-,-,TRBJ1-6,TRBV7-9,CASSLDPNSPLHF,TGTGCCAGCAGCTTGGACCCCAATTCACCCCTCCACTTT
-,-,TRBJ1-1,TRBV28,CASMERNTEAFF,TGTGCCAGCATGGAGAGGAACACTGAAGCTTTCTTT
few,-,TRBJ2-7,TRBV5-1,CASSLGVEHEQYF,TGCGCCAGCAGCTTGGGGGTAGAACACGAGCAGTACTTC
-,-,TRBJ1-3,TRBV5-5,CASSLDGNTIYF,TGTGCCAGCAGCTTGGATGGAAACACCATATATTTT
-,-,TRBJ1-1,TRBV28,CASSGGNTEAFF,TGTGCCAGCAGTGGGGGTAATACTGAAGCTTTCTTT
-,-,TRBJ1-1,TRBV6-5,CASSTRQTMNTEAFF,TGTGCCAGCAGTACCAGACAAACCATGAACACTGAAGCTTTCTTT
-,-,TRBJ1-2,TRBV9,CASSVEGDVGYGYTF,TGTGCCAGCAGCGTAGAGGGGGACGTTGGCTATGGCTACACCTTC
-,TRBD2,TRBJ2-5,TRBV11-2,CASSSLRGRQETQYF,TGTGCCAGCAGCTCCCTCCGCGGGAGGCAAGAGACCCAGTACTTC
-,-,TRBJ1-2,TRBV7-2,CASSQGTYGYTF,TGTGCCAGCAGTCAGGGGACCTATGGCTACACCTTC
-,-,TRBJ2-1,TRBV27,CASSLVGQSNEQFF,TGTGCCAGCAGTTTGGTCGGGCAATCAAATGAGCAGTTCTTC
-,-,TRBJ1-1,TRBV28,CASKIRQNTEAFF,TGTGCCAGCAAGATCAGACAGAACACTGAAGCTTTCTTT
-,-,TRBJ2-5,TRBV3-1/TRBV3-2,CASSPRVSETQYF,TGTGCCAGCAGCCCCAGGGTTTCGGAGACCCAGTACTTC
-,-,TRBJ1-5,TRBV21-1,CASSKTGREGSNQPQHF,TGTGCCAGCAGCAAAACTGGCAGGGAGGGTAGCAATCAGCCCCAGCATTTT
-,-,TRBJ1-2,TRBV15,CATSRDPSRVSGYGYTF,TGTGCCACCAGCAGAGACCCCAGTAGGGTCTCGGGCTATGGCTACACCTTC
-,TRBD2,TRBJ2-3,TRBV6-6,CASSPLAGGLSTDTQYF,TGTGCCAGCAGTCCCCTAGCGGGGGGGCTTAGCACAGATACGCAGTATTTT
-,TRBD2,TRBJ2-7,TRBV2,CASRPGLAALSSYEQYF,TGTGCCAGTAGGCCGGGACTAGCGGCCTTGAGCTCCTACGAGCAGTACTTC
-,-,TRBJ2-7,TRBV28,CASSLFRTYEQYF,TGTGCCAGCAGTTTATTTCGGACCTACGAGCAGTACTTC
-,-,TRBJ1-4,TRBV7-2,CASSPAGPTNEKLFF,TGTGCCAGCAGCCCGGCGGGACCAACTAATGAAAAACTGTTTTTT
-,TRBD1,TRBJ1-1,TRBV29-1,CSVPISRTGQGVEAFF,TGCAGCGTACCAATTTCGAGGACAGGACAGGGGGTTGAAGCTTTCTTT
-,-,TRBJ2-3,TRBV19,CASSEGSLGQHTDTQYF,TGTGCCAGTTCTGAAGGGTCCTTAGGACAACACACAGATACGCAGTATTTT
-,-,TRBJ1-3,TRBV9,CASSVGQATGNTIYF,TGTGCCAGCAGCGTAGGGCAGGCAACTGGAAACACCATATATTTT
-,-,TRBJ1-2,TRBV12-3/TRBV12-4,CASSFRGMGYTF,TGTGCCAGCAGTTTTCGGGGGATGGGCTACACCTTC
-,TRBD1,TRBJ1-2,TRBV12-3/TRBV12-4,CASRGTEGYGYTF,TGTGCCAGCAGGGGGACAGAAGGCTATGGCTACACCTTC
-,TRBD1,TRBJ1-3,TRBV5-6,CASNLRQGSGNTIYF,TGTGCCAGCAATTTGAGACAGGGCTCTGGAAACACCATATATTTT
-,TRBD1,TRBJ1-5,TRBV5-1,CASSTGQGTNQPQHF,TGCGCCAGCAGCACCGGACAGGGGACAAATCAGCCCCAGCATTTT
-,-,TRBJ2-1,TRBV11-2,CASIRGNSYNEQFF,TGTGCCAGCATCCGGGGGAACTCCTACAATGAGCAGTTCTTC
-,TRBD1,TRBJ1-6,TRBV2,CASSDPRTGQNSPLHF,TGTGCCAGCAGTGACCCAAGGACAGGGCAGAATTCACCCCTCCACTTT
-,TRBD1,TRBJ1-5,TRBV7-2,CASSFQSGGGDQPQHF,TGTGCCAGCAGCTTCCAATCAGGGGGTGGCGATCAGCCCCAGCATTTT
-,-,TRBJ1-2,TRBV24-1,CATSDLTGYGYTF,TGTGCCACCAGTGACCTTACCGGCTATGGCTACACCTTC
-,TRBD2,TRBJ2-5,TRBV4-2,CASSRGLAGASKETQYF,TGTGCCAGCAGCAGAGGACTAGCGGGGGCGTCCAAAGAGACCCAGTACTTC
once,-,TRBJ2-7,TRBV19,CASRLASSYEQYF,TGTGCCAGTAGGTTGGCTAGCTCCTACGAGCAGTACTTC
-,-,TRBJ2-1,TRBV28,CASRGVSGRTTYNEQFF,TGTGCCAGCAGGGGGGTTAGCGGACGAACCACCTACAATGAGCAGTTCTTC
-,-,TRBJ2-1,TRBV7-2,CASSLDWGNNEQFF,TGTGCCAGCAGCTTAGATTGGGGAAACAATGAGCAGTTCTTC